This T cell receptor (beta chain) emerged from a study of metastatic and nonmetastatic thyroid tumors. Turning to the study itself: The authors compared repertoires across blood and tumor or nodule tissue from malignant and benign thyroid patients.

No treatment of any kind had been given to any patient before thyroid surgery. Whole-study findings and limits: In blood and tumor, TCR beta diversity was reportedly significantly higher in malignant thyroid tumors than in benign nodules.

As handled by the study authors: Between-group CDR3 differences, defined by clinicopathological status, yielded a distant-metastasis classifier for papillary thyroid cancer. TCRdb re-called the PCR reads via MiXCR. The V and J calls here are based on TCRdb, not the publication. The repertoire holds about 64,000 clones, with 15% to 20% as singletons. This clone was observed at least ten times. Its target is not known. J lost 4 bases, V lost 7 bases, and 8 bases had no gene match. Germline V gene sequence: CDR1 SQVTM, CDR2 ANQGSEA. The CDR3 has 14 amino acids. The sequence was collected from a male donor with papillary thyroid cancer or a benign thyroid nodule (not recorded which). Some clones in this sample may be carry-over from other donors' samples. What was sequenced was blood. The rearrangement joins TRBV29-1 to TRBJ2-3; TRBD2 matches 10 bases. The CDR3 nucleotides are TGCAGCGCTGAGAGCGGGAGGGGATCAGATACGCAGTATTTT. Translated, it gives CSAESGRGSDTQYF.